These 14 T cell receptor beta chains came from one sample sequenced in a study of CD8+ T cells in alopecia areata. As the sequencing template, cDNA was produced by extracting RNA and reverse transcribing it. Data came from immunoSEQ multiplex PCR; TCRdb stores just in-frame clones and leaves some out. The sample holds over 200,000 clones, about 60% seen once. The specimen was CD4+ T cells sorted from blood, collected at week 0. These receptors all stem from a human donor with alopecia areata.

This clone appeared a single time. CDR3 sequence: CASSLMGAVRNQPQHF. DNA of the CDR3: TGTGCCAGCAGCTTGATGGGGGCGGTAAGGAACCAGCCCCAGCATTTT. The chain is built from TRBV5-6 and TRBJ1-5, with D maybe TRBD1 (6 bases). The CDR3 contains 16 residues. V gave up 1 base and J gave up 7 bases, with 18 bases separating them. Germline V CDR1 and CDR2: SGHDT, YYEEEE.

The chain uses TRBV7-7 and TRBJ2-5, with 8 bases matching TRBD1. V trimming: 6 bases; J trimming: 4 bases; junction bases outside the gene matches: 7. The CDR3 sequence is 14 residues long. Germline assignment: CDR1 SSHAT and CDR2 FNYEAQ (reference sequence). Here the CDR3 DNA reads TGTGCCAGCAGTTCAACCGGACAGGGAGAGACCCAGTACTTC. Amino acid sequence: CASSSTGQGETQYF.

The chain has TRBV19 and TRBJ2-6; unclear D gene. The CDR3 has 13 residues. V lost 6 bases and J 0 bases, leaving 3 bases between the germline ends. CDR1 and CDR2 from the germline V gene are LNHDA and SQIVND (reference sequence). CDR3 loop: CASRDSGANVLTF. The DNA of the CDR3 is TGTGCCAGTAGGGACTCTGGGGCCAACGTCCTGACTTTC.

The CDR3, as DNA: TGTGCCACCTCGGGGACTGTAGGAGGCAATGAGCAGTTCTTC. Translation: CATSGTVGGNEQFF. This rearrangement joins TRBV9 to TRBJ2-1; D is perhaps TRBD2 (6 bases). V shed 9 bases and J shed 6 bases, with 19 bases lying between them. This CDR3 is 14 amino acids long. From germline, CDR1 is SGDLS and CDR2 YYNGEE.

This chain links TRBV7-3 with TRBJ2-1; maybe TRBD1 (6 bases). Trimming pared 5 bases from V and 0 bases from J, leaving 8 bases between. This CDR3 spans 14 amino acids. The germline V gene has CDR1 SGHTA and CDR2 FQGTGA. CDR3 amino acids: CASSGQSSYNEQFF. In nucleotides, the CDR3 is TGTGCCAGCAGCGGACAGAGCTCCTACAATGAGCAGTTCTTC.

The genes are TRBV6-1 and TRBJ2-3, with 8 bases that match TRBD1. The CDR3 covers 11 residues. From germline, CDR1 is MNHNS and CDR2 SASEGT. V trimming: 4 bases; J trimming: 13 bases; junction bases outside the gene matches: 4. The CDR3 nucleotides are TGTGCCAGCAGTGTCGGACAGGGAGAGTATTTT. This sequence encodes CASSVGQGEYF.

CDR3 amino acids: CASSQSSTQYF. The CDR3 DNA is TGTGCCAGCAGCCAGTCAAGTACGCAGTATTTT. The J gene is TRBJ2-3, the V gene TRBV7-9; D ambiguous. Trimming pared 5 bases from V and 8 bases from J, leaving 8 bases between. This CDR3 has 11 amino acids. Looked up from germline, CDR1 is SEHNR and CDR2 is FQNEAQ (reference sequence).

The chain carries TRBV6-6 and TRBJ2-1; maybe TRBD2 (6 bases). Per the germline V gene, CDR1 is MNHNY and CDR2 is SVGAGI (reference sequence). V lost 5 bases and J lost 9, with 11 bases in between. The length of the CDR3 is 12 residues. The CDR3 region is CASSPTRAEQFF. Written as DNA, the CDR3 is TGTGCCAGCAGTCCGACTAGGGCTGAGCAGTTCTTC.

The chain joins TRBV30 to TRBJ2-1; D remains ambiguous. The V and J ends lost 4 bases and 0 bases respectively, with 13 bases between them. Germline V lookup: CDR1 GTSNPN, CDR2 SVGIG (reference sequence). The CDR3 is 15 residues long. The CDR3 DNA reads TGTGCCTGGATGAAAGGGATGAGCTCCTACAATGAGCAGTTCTTC. Protein product: CAWMKGMSSYNEQFF.

The chain employs TRBV30 and TRBJ1-2; 8 bases are shared with TRBD1. The trim removed 4 bases at V and 7 bases at J, leaving 8 bases unmatched. CDR1 and CDR2 from the germline V gene are GTSNPN and SVGIG (reference sequence). This CDR3 has 13 amino acids. For the CDR3, the DNA is TGTGCCTGGACCAGGGGGCAAGTCTCTGGCTACACCTTC. Its translation is CAWTRGQVSGYTF. Combining the CDR3 with reference TRBV30 and TRBJ1-2 gives the whole variable domain SQTIHQWPATLVQPVGSPLSLECTVEGTSNPNLYWYRQAAGRGLQLLFYSVGIGQISSEVPQNLSASRPQDRQFILSSKKLLLSDSGFYLCAWTRGQVSGYTFGSGTRLTVV.

Only a few counts were recorded for this clone. Other DNA sequences in the same sample also yield this CDR3. The chain has TRBV7-9 and TRBJ1-5; TRBD1 is a possible D gene (5 bases). V lost 3 bases, J lost 3 bases, and 6 bases lay in between. CDR3 length: 13 amino acids. Per the germline V gene, CDR1 is SEHNR and CDR2 is FQNEAQ (reference sequence). The chain's CDR3 is CASSLGTNQPQHF. DNA for the CDR3: TGTGCCAGCAGCTTGGGGACCAATCAGCCCCAGCATTTT.

This clone was observed a handful of times. The J gene is TRBJ1-6, the V gene TRBV7-9, with D perhaps matching TRBD1 (5 bases). Germline CDR1 and CDR2: SEHNR and FQNEAQ (reference sequence). V lost 2 bases, J lost 13 bases, and 12 bases lay in between. The CDR3 covers 13 residues. CDR3 region: CASSLRGGDPLHF. CDR3 sequence (DNA): TGTGCCAGCAGCTTAAGGGGCGGGGACCCCCTCCACTTT.

The rearrangement joins TRBV5-1 to TRBJ1-2; D gene unclear. The CDR3 covers 14 residues. Looked up from germline, CDR1 is SGHRS and CDR2 is YFSETQ. Trimming took 0 bases from V and 3 from J, leaving 9 bases between them. The CDR3 region is CASSLVAADYGYTF. Here the CDR3 DNA reads TGCGCCAGCAGCTTGGTGGCCGCGGACTATGGCTACACCTTC.

This clone has a handful of counts. The chain carries TRBV19 and TRBJ2-3; D could derive from TRBD1 or TRBD2 (5 bases each). Deletions cut 4 bases from V and 4 bases from J, with 15 bases between. The germline CDR1 and CDR2 sequences are LNHDA and SQIVND (reference sequence). This CDR3 spans 15 amino acids. The CDR3 spells CASSTGRPPADTQYF. As DNA, the CDR3 is TGTGCCAGTAGTACGGGACGGCCTCCCGCAGATACGCAGTATTTT.